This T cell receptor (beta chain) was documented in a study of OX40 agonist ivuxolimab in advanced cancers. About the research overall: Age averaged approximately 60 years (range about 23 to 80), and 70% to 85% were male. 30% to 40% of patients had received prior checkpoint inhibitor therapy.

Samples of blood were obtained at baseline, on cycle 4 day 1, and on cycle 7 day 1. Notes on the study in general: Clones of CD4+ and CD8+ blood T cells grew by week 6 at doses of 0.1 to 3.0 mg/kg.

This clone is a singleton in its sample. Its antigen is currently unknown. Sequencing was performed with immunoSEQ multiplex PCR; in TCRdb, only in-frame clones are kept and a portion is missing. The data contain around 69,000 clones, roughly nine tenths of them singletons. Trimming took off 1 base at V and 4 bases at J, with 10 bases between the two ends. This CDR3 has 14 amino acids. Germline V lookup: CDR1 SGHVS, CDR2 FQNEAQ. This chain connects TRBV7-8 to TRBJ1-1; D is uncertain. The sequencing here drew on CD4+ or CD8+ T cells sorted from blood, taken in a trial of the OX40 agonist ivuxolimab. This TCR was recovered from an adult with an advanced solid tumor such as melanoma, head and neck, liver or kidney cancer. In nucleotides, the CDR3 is TGTGCCAGCAGCTTAGGGTCCTGGGTCACTGAAGCTTTCTTT. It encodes CASSLGSWVTEAFF. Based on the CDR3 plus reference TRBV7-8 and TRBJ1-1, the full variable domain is GAGVSQSPRYKVAKRGQDVALRCDPISGHVSLFWYQQALGQGPEFLTYFQNEAQLDKSGLPSDRFFAERPEGSVSTLKIQRTQQEDSAVYLCASSLGSWVTEAFFGQGTRLTVV.